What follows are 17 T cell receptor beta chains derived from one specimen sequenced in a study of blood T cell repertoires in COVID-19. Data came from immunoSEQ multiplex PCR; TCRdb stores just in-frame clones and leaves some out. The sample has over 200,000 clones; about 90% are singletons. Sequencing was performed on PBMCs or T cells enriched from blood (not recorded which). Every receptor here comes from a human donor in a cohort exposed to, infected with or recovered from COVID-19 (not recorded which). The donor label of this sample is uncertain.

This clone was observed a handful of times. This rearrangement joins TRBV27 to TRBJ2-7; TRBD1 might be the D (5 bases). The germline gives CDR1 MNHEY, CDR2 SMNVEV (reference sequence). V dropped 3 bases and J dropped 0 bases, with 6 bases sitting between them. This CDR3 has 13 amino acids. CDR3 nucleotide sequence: TGTGCCAGCAGTTTTGGGGCCTCCTACGAGCAGTACTTC. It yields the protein CASSFGASYEQYF.

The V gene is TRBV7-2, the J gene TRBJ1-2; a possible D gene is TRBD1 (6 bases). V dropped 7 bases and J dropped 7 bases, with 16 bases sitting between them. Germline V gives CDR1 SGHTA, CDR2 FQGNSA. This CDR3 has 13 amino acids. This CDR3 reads CASNRAGVSGYTF. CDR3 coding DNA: TGTGCCAGCAACAGGGCAGGGGTCTCTGGCTACACCTTC.

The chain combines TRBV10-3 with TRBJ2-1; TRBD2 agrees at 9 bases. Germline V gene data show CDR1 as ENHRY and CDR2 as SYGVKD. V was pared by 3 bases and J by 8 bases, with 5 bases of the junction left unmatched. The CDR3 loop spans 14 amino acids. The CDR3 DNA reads TGTGCCATCAGTGACGGCGGGGGGGCCGATGAGCAGTTCTTC. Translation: CAISDGGGADEQFF.

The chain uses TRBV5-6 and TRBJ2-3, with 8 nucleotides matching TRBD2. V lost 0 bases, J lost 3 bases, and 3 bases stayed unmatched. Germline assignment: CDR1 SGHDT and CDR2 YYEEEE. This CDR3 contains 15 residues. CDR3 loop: CASSLGLASTDTQYF. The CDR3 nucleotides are TGTGCCAGCAGCTTGGGACTAGCGAGTACAGATACGCAGTATTTT.

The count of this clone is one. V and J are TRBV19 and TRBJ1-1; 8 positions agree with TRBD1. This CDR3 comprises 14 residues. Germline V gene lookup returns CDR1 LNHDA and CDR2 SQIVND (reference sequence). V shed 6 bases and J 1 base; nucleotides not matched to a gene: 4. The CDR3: CASRKDRANTEAFF. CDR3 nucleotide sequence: TGTGCCAGTAGAAAGGACAGGGCGAACACTGAAGCTTTCTTT.

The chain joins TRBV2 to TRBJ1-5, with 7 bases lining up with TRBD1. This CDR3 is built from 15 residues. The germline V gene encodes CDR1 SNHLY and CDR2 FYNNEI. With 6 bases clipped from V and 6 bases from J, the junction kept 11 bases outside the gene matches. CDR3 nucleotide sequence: TGTGCCAGCAGGCTGGGACAGATCGGAAGTCAGCCCCAGCATTTT. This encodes CASRLGQIGSQPQHF.

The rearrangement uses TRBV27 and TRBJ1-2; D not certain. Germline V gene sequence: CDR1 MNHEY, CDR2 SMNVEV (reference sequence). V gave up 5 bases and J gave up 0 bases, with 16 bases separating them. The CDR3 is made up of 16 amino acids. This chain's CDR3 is CASSPQLSLANYGYTF. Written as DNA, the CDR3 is TGTGCCAGCAGTCCACAACTCAGTCTAGCTAACTATGGCTACACCTTC.

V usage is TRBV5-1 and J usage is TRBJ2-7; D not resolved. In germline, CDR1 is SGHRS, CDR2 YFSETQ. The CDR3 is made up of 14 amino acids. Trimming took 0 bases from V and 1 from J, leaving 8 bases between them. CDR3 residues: CASSLGGTSYEQYF. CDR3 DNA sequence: TGCGCCAGCAGCTTGGGCGGCACTTCCTACGAGCAGTACTTC.

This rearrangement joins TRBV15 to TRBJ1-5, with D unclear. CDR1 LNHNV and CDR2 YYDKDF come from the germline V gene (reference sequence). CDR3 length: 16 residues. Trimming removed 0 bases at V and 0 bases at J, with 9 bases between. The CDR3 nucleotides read TGTGCCACCAGCAGAGATCGAGGGTTTAGCAATCAGCCCCAGCATTTT. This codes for CATSRDRGFSNQPQHF.

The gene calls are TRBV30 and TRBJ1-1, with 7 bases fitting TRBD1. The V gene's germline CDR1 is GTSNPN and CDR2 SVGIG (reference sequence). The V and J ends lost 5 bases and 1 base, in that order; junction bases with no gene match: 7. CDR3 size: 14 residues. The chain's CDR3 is CAWWSQGRNTEAFF. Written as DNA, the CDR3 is TGTGCCTGGTGGTCACAGGGGCGGAACACTGAAGCTTTCTTT.

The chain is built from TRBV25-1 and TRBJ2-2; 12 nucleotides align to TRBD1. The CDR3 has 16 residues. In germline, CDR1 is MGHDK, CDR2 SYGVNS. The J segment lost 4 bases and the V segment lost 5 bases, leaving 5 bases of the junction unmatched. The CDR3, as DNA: TGTGCCAGCAGTAAACCGGGACAGGGGGCCACCGGGGAGCTGTTTTTT. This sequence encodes CASSKPGQGATGELFF.

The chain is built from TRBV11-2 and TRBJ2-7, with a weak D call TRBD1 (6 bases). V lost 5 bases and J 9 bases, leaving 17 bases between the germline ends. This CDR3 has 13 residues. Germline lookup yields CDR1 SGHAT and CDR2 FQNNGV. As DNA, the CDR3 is TGTGCCAGCAGCCAGTCGTATCTCAGGGGGCAGTACTTC. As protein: CASSQSYLRGQYF. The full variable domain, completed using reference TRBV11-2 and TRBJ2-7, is EAGVAQSPRYKIIEKRQSVAFWCNPISGHATLYWYQQILGQGPKLLIQFQNNGVVDDSQLPKDRFSAERLKGVDSTLKIQPAKLEDSAVYLCASSQSYLRGQYFGPGTRLTVT.

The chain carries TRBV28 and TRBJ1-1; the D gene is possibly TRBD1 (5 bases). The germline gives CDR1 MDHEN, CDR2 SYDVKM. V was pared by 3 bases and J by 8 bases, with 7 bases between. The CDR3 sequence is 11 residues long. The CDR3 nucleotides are TGTGCCAGCAGTTTGTCAGGGGAAGCTTTCTTT. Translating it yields CASSLSGEAFF.

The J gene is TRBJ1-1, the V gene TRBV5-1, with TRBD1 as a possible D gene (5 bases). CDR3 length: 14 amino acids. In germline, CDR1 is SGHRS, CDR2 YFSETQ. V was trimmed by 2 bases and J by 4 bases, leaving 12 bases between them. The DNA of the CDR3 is TGCGCCAGCAGCTTCTATGGGGGAGGCACTGAAGCTTTCTTT. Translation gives CASSFYGGGTEAFF.

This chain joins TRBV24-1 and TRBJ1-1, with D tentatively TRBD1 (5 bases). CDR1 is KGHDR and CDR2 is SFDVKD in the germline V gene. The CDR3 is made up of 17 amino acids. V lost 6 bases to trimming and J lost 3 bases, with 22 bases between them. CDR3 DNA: TGTGCCACCAGTTCACGGGGGAGGACCGGTGAGGACACTGAAGCTTTCTTT. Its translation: CATSSRGRTGEDTEAFF.

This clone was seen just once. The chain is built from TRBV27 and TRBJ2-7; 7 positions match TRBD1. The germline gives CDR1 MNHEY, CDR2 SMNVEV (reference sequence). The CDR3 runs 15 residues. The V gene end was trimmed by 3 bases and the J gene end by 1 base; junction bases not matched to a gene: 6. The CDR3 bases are TGTGCCAGCAGTTTCGGGCAGGGGGTTTCCTACGAGCAGTACTTC. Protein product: CASSFGQGVSYEQYF.

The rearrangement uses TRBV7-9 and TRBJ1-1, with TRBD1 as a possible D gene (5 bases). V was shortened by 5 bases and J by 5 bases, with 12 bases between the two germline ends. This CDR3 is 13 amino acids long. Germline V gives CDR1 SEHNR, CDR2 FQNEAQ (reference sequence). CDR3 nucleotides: TGTGCCAGCAGCGTTGATCGGGGGACTGAAGCTTTCTTT. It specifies CASSVDRGTEAFF. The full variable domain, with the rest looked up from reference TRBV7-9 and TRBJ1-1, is DTGVSQNPRHKITKRGQNVTFRCDPISEHNRLYWYRQTLGQGPEFLTYFQNEAQLEKSRLLSDRFSAERPKGSFSTLEIQRTEQGDSAMYLCASSVDRGTEAFFGQGTRLTVV.